This TCR beta chain was found in a study of regulatory T cells in long-lasting Graves disease (dated by TCRdb to about 2021). Regarding the study in general: In the newly diagnosed Graves' disease group, patients had been taking antithyroid drugs for less than 3 months. This study used TCR sequencing and RNA sequencing of peripheral blood to compare persistent Graves' disease patients against newly diagnosed Graves' disease patients. The study was conducted in China and was registered as a clinical trial. A total of about 33 samples underwent TCR sequencing, from around 13 patients with persistent Graves' disease and some 20 patients with newly diagnosed Graves' disease.

The CDR3 runs 13 residues from the cysteine to the phenylalanine. The sequence is cut down to CDR3 DNA, 39 bases in frame from base 1. CDR1 SGHTA and CDR2 FQGNSA are derived from the germline V gene. V has 5 bases trimmed and J has 6 bases trimmed; junction bases matching no gene number 3. Results the study describes overall, beyond this receptor: Peripheral blood alone was examined, since thyroid tissue, which constituted the primary lesion, could not be accessed. The authors noted that the small sample size was a limitation that may lower accuracy. Persistent disease showed preferential use of TRBV28, TRBJ1-2 and TRBJ2-5, whereas newly diagnosed disease favored TRBV20-1 and TRBJ2-1. Persistent patients shared more public clonotypes among themselves (under 3,000) than newly diagnosed patients did (approximately 870). Compared with newly diagnosed patients, persistent Graves' disease patients had lower TCR Shannon entropy and fewer highly expanded clones, which suggests clonal expansion. Sequencing and analysis were limited to the TCR beta chain.

Libraries were made using multiplex PCR. The instrument was an Illumina HiSeq 4000. TCR beta libraries were built with iRepertoire HTBI primers and Arm-PCR amplification of CDR3 regions. Before sequencing, the PCR products underwent gel purification. As for the original processing: Across samples, 60 to 75 TRBV and 13 to 15 TRBJ segments were identified and used for gene usage analysis of CDR3 amino acid clonotypes. COPE and FqMerger were used to merge the filtered high-quality paired reads into contigs. BLAST was used to align contigs to the IMGT TRBV, TRBD and TRBJ reference genes, and CDR3 was defined following IMGT. Any clonotype with a frequency above 0.1% was counted as a highly expanded clone. Repertoire diversity was measured by Shannon entropy, and V-J evenness by the Gini coefficient. A clonotype was considered public if more than one individual shared it. TCRdb passed the public sequencing reads through fastp at Q25 and MiXCR, retaining productive beta sequences. Rows are combined by CDR3 protein, so each entry shows the most common genes and DNA. These V and J calls are TCRdb output, not the study's own analysis. This sample lists about 520,000 distinct CDR3 sequences; about 12% were detected once. Approximately 9% of the sample belongs to the ten largest clones.

A few counts support this clonotype. This receptor's antigen is unknown. No clone much larger than this one lies a single base away; base qualities are absent. The time point label on this specimen signifies: newly diagnosed GD, antithyroid drugs for less than 3 months. For both TCR sequencing and RNA sequencing, RNA was extracted from PBMCs using TRIzol. Graves' disease was diagnosed according to American Thyroid Association guidelines. Patients for the study were recruited at an endocrinology department in Xi'an, China. Each patient gave approximately 8.8 milliliters of peripheral blood, collected in an EDTA anticoagulant tube. Ficoll Paque Plus density gradient separation was used to isolate PBMCs, and no further T cell sorting was done. An Agilent 2100 Bioanalyzer and agarose gel were used to check RNA quality, while a NanoDrop 2000 measured RNA concentration. These data also featured in a second study, about T cells in Graves' hyperthyroidism and ophthalmopathy. The second study reports: Stable Graves' hyperthyroidism was defined as no progression to ophthalmopathy during 18 months of follow-up. Hyperthyroidism patients were newly diagnosed, with disease duration under 2 months, and aged 18 to 65 years. Exclusion was applied to patients with uncontrolled infections, other autoimmune diseases, pregnancy or lactation. Diagnoses were based on clinical symptoms, serum thyroxine and TRAb, thyroid ultrasound and orbital computed tomography. For the first round of RT-PCR on the TCR CDR3, the HTBI primer set was used together with the Qiagen OneStep RT-PCR kit. Most expanded thyroid clonotypes (frequency above 0.001) were also detected in blood, a finding suggesting that blood repertoires may reflect thyroid immune responses. In cross-validation, a model built on a 13 V-J signature told ophthalmopathy apart from stable hyperthyroidism with less than 90% sensitivity and around 83% specificity, and in testing the same model reached 80%/75%. In validation, the model predicted progression to ophthalmopathy a median of 6.5 months before onset, with approximately 71% sensitivity and roughly 79% specificity. To identify distinguishing TCR V-J signatures, a discovery cohort of some 99 patients was used, comprising 43 with Graves' ophthalmopathy and some 60 with stable Graves' hyperthyroidism. Whether ophthalmopathy could be predicted prospectively was tested in an independent validation cohort made up of roughly 19 hyperthyroidism patients plus 17 patients who later progressed to ophthalmopathy. The 100 discovery patients were divided at random into training and test sets in a 7:3 ratio. The study also compared thyroid tissue and blood T-cell repertoires from five or six Graves' hyperthyroidism patients. Following sampling, methimazole starting at 30 mg daily was given to hyperthyroidism patients, and high-dose intravenous methylprednisolone was given to ophthalmopathy patients. Libraries were constructed in a second round of multiplex PCR, after which size selection and purification were performed. The libraries were sequenced on an Illumina HiSeq2000 using paired-end 100 bp reads. Raw data were processed with SOAPnuke, discarding reads with adapters, uncalled bases, mean Phred below 15, or no exact constant-primer or identifier match. High-quality paired reads were merged using COPE v1.2.5, and each unique nucleotide sequence was defined as a clonotype. MiTCR v1.1 was used to align the clonotypes against IMGT TRBV, TRBD and TRBJ reference segments. Only V-J combinations with frequency above 0.0001, covering approximately 99% of repertoires, were analysed. A TCS score was defined as the ratio of F50 (clonal expansion) to E x V (chaos), with BLOSUM62-based TCRdist applied between CDR3 peptides within each V-J. Welch's t-statistics and random forest reduced roughly 530 V-J features to around 14, which were used in a naive Bayes classifier (R e1071). No statistical method was used to set the sample size in advance, and investigators knew the group allocation. According to the paper, TCR Vbeta CDR3 sequencing was carried out on over 130 peripheral blood samples, which came from approximately 41 ophthalmopathy, approximately 78 hyperthyroidism and roughly 17 progressor patients.

This TCR derives from a woman between 25 and 40 years old with Graves disease. Donor details come from another sample of the same person, matched by shared clones. Material: peripheral blood mononuclear cells (PBMCs), obtained at new diagnosis, from a patient treated with antithyroid drugs. The V and J segments used are TRBV7-2 and TRBJ1-3; the central 8 bases match TRBD1. The DNA sequence is TGTGCCAGCAGCATACAGGGGGAAAACACCATATATTTT. Its translation is CASSIQGENTIYF. Here the CDR3 is joined to the reference TRBV7-2 and TRBJ1-3 genes, and the full variable domain is: GAGVSQSPSNKVTEKGKDVELRCDPISGHTALYWYRQSLGQGLEFLIYFQGNSAPDKSGLPSDRFSAERTGGSVSTLTIQRTQQEDSAVYLCASSIQGENTIYFGEGSWLTVV.